Here is one T cell receptor (beta chain) with its context. Its target is not known. Using unique molecular identifiers, the investigators prepared the TCRbeta library. One entry per CDR3 protein, called by TCRdb with MiXCR from the PCR reads. The sample contains under 50,000 distinct CDR3 sequences, approximately 9.2% of which appear only once. V lost 0 bases and J lost 5, with 20 bases in between. Germline V lookup: CDR1 LGHNT, CDR2 FRNRAP. This CDR3 has 18 residues. These data belong to a study of T-cell reconstitution after alpha-beta-depleted transplantation in children. Regarding the study as a whole: Some patients' high day-60 TCRbeta diversity was attributed to recipient cells surviving conditioning. Expanded graft clones numbering several hundred reportedly gave rise to alpha-beta T cells about two months after transplant.

The TCR comes from a male patient aged 2 to 9 who had a stem cell transplant for chronic granulomatous disease, so the T cells may come from the graft donor. Here the sequenced sample was PBMCs, mostly from graft donor cells, taken 60 days after TCRalphabeta/CD19-depleted stem cell transplant. J is TRBJ2-1 and V is TRBV12-5, with a tentative D call TRBD2 (7 bases). DNA for the CDR3: TGTGCTAGTGGTTTGGTACAATTCTGGGGGCGGGGGAACAATGAGCAGTTCTTC. Residues: CASGLVQFWGRGNNEQFF.